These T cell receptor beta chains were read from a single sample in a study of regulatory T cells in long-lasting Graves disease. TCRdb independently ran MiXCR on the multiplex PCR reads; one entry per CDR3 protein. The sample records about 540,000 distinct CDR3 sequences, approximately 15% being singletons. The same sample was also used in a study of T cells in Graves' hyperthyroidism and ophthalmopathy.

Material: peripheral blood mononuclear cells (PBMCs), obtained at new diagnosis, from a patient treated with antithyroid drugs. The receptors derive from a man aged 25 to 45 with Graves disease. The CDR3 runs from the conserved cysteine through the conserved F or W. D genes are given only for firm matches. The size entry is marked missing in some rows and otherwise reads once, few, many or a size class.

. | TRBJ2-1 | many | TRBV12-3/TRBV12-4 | TGTGCCAGCAGTTTAAACAGGGTTGAGGGAAATGAGCAGTTCTTC | CASSLNRVEGNEQFF
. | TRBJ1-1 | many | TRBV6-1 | TGTGCCAGCAGTCCCTCGAGGGGGTATGGTGCTTTCTTT | CASSPSRGYGAFF
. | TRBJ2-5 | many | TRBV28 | TGTGCCGTTGAAGGGTACGGAGAGACCCAGTACTTC | CAVEGYGETQYF
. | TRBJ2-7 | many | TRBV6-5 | TGTGCCAGCAGTTACCCGTTCAGACGGGGTTCGGACGAGCAGTACTTC | CASSYPFRRGSDEQYF
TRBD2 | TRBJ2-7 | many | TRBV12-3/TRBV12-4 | TGTGCCAGCAGGCCCCCCGGGACTAGCGAGCAGTACTTC | CASRPPGTSEQYF
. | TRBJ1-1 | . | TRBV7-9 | TGTGCCAGCAGCTCCGACACTTCTGAAGCTTTCTTT | CASSSDTSEAFF
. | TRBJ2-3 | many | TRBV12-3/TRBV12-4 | TGTGCCAGCGTCCGACGGACTCTCACAGATACGCAGTATTTT | CASVRRTLTDTQYF
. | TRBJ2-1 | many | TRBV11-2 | TGTGCCAGCAGCCCACAAGGAGGACGCACGAATGAGCAGTTCTTC | CASSPQGGRTNEQFF
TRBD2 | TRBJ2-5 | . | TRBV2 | TGTGCCAGCAGCCTGACTAGCGGGAGAGATCGGGGGGAGACCCAGTACTTC | CASSLTSGRDRGETQYF
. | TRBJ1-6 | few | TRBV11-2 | TGTGCCAGCAGCACCTACTCAGAACTGTCACCCCTCCACTTT | CASSTYSELSPLHF
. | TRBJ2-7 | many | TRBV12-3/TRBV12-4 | TGTGCCAGCAGTTACTCTGGCGAGGAGCAGTACTTC | CASSYSGEEQYF
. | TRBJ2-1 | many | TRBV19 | TGTGCCAGTAGTATGGGTACAGTCAGGATTAATGAGCAGTTCTTC | CASSMGTVRINEQFF
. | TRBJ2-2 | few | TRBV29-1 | TGCAGCGTCCAACTAACCACCGGGGAGCTGTTTTTT | CSVQLTTGELFF
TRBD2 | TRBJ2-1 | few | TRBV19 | TGTGCCAGTAGTATAAGCGGCGGGAGGGCCCTCCACAATGAGCAGTTCTTC | CASSISGGRALHNEQFF
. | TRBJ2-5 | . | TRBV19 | TGTGCCAGTAGTATCGGGACCTCGCCTGACCTCAGGGGAGGGGCCCGGGAGACCCAGTACTTC | CASSIGTSPDLRGGARETQYF
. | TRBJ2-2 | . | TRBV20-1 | TGCAGTGCTCACCAAGTAACCGGGGAGCTGTTTTTT | CSAHQVTGELFF
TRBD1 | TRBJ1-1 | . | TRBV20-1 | TGCAGTGTTCATCAGGGGGAGAACACTGAAGCTTTCTTT | CSVHQGENTEAFF
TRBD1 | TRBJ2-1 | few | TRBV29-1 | TGCAGCGCTGCGACAGGGGGTCCCTACAATGAGCAGTTCTTC | CSAATGGPYNEQFF
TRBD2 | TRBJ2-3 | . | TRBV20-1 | TGCAGTGCTAGAGTTGCCCGGACTAGCGGGACAACAGATACGCAGTATTTT | CSARVARTSGTTDTQYF
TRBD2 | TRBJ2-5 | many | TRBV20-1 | TGCAGTGCTAGGAAGGGAGGGGAGACCCAGTACTTC | CSARKGGETQYF
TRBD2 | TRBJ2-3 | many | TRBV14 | TGTGCCAGCAGCCGTCGACTAGCGGGCACCACAGATACGCAGTATTTT | CASSRRLAGTTDTQYF
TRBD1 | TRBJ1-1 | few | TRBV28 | TGTGCCAGCAGTTTCCAGGACAGGGGAGTGAACACTGAAGCTTTCTTT | CASSFQDRGVNTEAFF
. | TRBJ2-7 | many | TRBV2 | TGTGCCAGCAGTGAAGCGCCAGGGGACTTGTGGCAGTACTTC | CASSEAPGDLWQYF
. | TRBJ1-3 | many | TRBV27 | TGTGCCAGCAGTCTGATTGGGGGTCCTGGAAACACCATATATTTT | CASSLIGGPGNTIYF
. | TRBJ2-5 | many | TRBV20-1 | TGCAGTGCTGCAAATAAGGGGGAGACCCAGTACTTC | CSAANKGETQYF
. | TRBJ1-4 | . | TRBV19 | TGTGCCAGTAGTATAAGTGGTGGCGCCGGTGAAAAACTGTTTTTT | CASSISGGAGEKLFF
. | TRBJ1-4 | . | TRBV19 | TGTGCCAGTCACCCTGAGAGGGGGAAACCAACTAATGAAAAACTGTTTTTT | CASHPERGKPTNEKLFF